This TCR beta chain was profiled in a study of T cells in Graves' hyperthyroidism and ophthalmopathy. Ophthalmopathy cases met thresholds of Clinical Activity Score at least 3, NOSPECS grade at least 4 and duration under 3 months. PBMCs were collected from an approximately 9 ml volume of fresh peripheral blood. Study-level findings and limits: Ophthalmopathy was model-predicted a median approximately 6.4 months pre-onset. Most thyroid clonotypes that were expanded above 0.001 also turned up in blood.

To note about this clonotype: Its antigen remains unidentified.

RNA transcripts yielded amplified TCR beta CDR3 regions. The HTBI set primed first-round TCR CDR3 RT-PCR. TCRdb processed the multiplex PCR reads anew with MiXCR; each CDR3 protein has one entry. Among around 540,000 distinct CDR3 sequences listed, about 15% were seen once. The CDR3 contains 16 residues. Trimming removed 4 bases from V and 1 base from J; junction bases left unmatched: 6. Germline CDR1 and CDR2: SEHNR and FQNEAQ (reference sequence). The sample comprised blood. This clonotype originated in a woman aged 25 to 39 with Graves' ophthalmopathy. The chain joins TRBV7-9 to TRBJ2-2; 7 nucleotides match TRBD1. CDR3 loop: CASSSLDRQNTGELFF. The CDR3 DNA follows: TGTGCCAGCAGCTCCTTGGACAGGCAGAACACCGGGGAGCTGTTTTTT.